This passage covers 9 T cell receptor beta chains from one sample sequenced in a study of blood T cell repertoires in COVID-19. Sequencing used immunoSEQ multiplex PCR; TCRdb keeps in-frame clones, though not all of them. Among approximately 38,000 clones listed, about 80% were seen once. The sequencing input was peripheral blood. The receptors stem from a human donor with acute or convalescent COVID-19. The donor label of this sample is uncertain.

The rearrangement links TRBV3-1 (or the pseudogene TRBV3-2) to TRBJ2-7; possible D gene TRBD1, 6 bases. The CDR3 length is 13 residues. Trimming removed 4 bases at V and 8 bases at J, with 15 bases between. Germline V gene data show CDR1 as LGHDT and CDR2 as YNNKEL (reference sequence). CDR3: CASSLTWTDQQYF. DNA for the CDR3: TGTGCCAGCAGCCTTACTTGGACAGATCAGCAGTACTTC.

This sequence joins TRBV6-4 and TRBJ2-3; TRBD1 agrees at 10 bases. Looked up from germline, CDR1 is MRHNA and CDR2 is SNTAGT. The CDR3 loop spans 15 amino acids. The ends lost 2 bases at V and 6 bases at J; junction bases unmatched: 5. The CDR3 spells CASSDVGTGVDTQYF. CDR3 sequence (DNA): TGTGCCAGCAGTGACGTCGGGACAGGGGTTGATACGCAGTATTTT.

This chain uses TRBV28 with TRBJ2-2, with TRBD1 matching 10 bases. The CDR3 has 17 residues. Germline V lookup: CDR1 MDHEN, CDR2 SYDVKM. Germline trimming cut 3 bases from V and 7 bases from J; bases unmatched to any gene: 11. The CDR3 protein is CASSFSLRGQGIGELFF. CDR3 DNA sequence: TGTGCCAGCAGTTTTTCCTTAAGGGGACAGGGGATCGGGGAGCTGTTTTTT.

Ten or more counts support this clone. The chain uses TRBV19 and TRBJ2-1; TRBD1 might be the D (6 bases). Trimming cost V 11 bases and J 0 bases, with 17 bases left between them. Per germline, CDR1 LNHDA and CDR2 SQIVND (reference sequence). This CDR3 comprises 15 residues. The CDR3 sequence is CAATPDRSSYNEQFF. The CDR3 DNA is TGTGCCGCAACGCCAGACAGGAGCTCCTACAATGAGCAGTTCTTC.

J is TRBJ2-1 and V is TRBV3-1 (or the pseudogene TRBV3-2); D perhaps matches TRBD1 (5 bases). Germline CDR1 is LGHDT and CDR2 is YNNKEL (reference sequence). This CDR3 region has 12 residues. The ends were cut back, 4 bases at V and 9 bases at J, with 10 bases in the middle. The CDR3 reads CASSPMGLEQFF. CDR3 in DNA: TGTGCCAGCAGCCCAATGGGGCTTGAGCAGTTCTTC.

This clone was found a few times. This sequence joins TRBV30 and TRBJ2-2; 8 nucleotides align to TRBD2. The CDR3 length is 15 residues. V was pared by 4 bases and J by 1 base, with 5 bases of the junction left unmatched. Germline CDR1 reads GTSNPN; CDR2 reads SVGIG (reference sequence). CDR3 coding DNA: TGTGCCTGGACCCATGCGGGGGGGAACACCGGGGAGCTGTTTTTT. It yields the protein CAWTHAGGNTGELFF.

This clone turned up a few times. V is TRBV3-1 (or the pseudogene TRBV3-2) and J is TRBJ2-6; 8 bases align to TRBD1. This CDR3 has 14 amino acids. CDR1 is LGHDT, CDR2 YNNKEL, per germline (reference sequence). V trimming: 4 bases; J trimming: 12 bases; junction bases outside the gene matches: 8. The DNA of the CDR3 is TGTGCCAGCAGCCGCAGGACAGGGATCGGCGTCCTGACTTTC. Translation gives CASSRRTGIGVLTF.

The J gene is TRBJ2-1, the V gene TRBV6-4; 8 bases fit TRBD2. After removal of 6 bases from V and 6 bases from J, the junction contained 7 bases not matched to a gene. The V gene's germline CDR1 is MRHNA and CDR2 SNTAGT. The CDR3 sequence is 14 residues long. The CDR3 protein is CASRREARSNEQFF. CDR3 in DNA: TGTGCCAGCAGGCGGGAGGCGAGGAGCAATGAGCAGTTCTTC.

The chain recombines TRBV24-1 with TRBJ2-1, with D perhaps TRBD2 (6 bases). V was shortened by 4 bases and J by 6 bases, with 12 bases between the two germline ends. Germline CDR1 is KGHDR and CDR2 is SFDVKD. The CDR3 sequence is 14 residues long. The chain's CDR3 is CATSETTSSNEQFF. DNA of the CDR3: TGTGCCACCAGTGAAACAACTAGCTCCAATGAGCAGTTCTTC.